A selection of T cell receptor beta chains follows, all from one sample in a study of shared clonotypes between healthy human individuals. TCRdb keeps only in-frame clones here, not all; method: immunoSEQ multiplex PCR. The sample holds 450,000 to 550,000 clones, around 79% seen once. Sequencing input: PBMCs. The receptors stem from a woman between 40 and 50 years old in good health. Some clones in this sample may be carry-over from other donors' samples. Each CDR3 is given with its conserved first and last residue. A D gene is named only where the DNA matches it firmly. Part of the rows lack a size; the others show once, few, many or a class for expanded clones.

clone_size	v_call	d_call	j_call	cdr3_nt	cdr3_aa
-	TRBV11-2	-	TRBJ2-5	TGTGCCAGCAGCTTATCTCAGGGGGGATGGGAGACCCAGTACTTC	CASSLSQGGWETQYF
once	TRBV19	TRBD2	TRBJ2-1	TGTGCCAGTAGCTTTCGAGGACTAGCGGGAGTTGAGCAGTTCTTC	CASSFRGLAGVEQFF
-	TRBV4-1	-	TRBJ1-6	TGCGCCAGCAGCCAAGTCGGCCGGGTCTCACCCCTCCACTTT	CASSQVGRVSPLHF
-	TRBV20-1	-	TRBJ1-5	TGCAGTGCCAAACTAAATCAGCCCCAGCATTTT	CSAKLNQPQHF
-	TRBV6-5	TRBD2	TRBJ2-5	TGTGCCAGCAAGCGCAGCGGGAGTCAAGAGCAGTACTTC	CASKRSGSQEQYF
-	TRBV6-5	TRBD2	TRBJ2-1	TGTGCCAGCAGTTACGGGACTAGCGGGGCTCGGGAGTTCTTC	CASSYGTSGAREFF
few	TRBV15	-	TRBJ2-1	TGTGCCACCAGCAGAGAATGGTCCAGCTCCTACAATGAGCAGTTCTTC	CATSREWSSSYNEQFF
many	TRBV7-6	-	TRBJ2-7	TGTGCCAGCAGCTTAAGCCGGTGGGCCCACGAGCAGTACTTC	CASSLSRWAHEQYF
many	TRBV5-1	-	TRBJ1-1	TGCGCCAGCAGCTTGGAGGACAGTTCATGGGGGAACACTGAAGCTTTCTTT	CASSLEDSSWGNTEAFF
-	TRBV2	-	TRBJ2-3	TGTGCCAGCAGTGCGGACAGTGGCACAGATACGCAGTATTTT	CASSADSGTDTQYF